This TCR beta chain was sequenced during a study of identical twins (dated by TCRdb to 2016 to 2018). Regarding the complete study: To test whether fetal clonotypes persist, the study used deep sequencing on TCR alpha and beta repertoires from monozygotic twins, unrelated adults of various ages, and cord blood. To rule out contamination, the twin experiments were replicated at different times with different library preparation protocols. General conclusions and limits of the study: Zero-insertion analyses could be partly confounded by invariant T cells such as MAIT and iNKT, although diverse VJ usage argued against such confounding for most clonotypes. A weaker excess of twin sharing was found in beta out-of-frame sequences because the signal-to-noise ratio was lowered by fewer shared sequences. Abundant cord blood beta clonotypes carried fewer insertions; young adult naive repertoires showed a weaker similar trend, while memory repertoires showed none. Because the same donors could not be followed over many years, the conclusions relied on cross-sectional statistical analysis. Compared with coincidental sharing between unrelated individuals, an excess of low generation-probability sequences was observed among out-of-frame TCR alpha sequences shared between twins. Out-of-frame TCR alpha sharing in monozygotic twins was systematically underestimated by recombination models, whereas sharing between unrelated individuals was in agreement with the recombination models.

Unmatched junction bases come to 6, with V trimmed by 0 bases and J by 4 bases. The germline V gene (reference sequence) supplies CDR1 SGHKS and CDR2 YYEKEE. Spanning cysteine to phenylalanine, the CDR3 consists of 16 amino acids. CDR3 DNA only is kept here, 48 bases in frame from base 1. The receptor library was made with 5' RACE. Sequenced on an Illumina HiSeq 2000. Template switching added a universal primer binding site, and the final cDNA carried a unique molecular identifier that allowed TCR cDNA molecules to be counted accurately. First-strand cDNA for TCR alpha and beta chains was synthesized from specific primers in the conserved constant-segment region. To control for contamination, each cDNA library was double barcoded with a SMART-Mk sample barcode plus Illumina barcodes. TruSeq adapter sequences and Illumina sample barcodes were added in two successive PCR steps. The TCR alpha and beta cDNA libraries were sequenced on the Illumina HiSeq platform using custom primers. From the authors' description of their analysis: Unique molecular identifiers were extracted from raw reads with MiGEC, and CDR3 positions were determined with MiXCR. Recombination models were inferred per individual with the repgenHMM and IGoR tools using an EM algorithm. Shared clonotypes were analyzed with the tcR package in R, and sharing was normalized by the product of cloneset sizes. Out-of-frame nonproductive sequences were analyzed to study raw recombination free of thymic and clonal selection effects. Clones were called with MiXCR by TCRdb after fastp trimmed the public reads at Q25, and only in-frame beta chains were retained. Every entry covers one CDR3 protein and lists the most common genes and DNA from its rows. The V and J calls come from TCRdb's annotation, not from the publication. The sample table lists around 490,000 distinct CDR3 sequences, around 22% of them with a count of one. The ten largest clones add up to about 0.5% of the sample.

All donors were healthy Caucasians. The twin cohort consisted of three pairs of female monozygotic twins, all aged roughly 18 to 30 years. Positive isolation kits from Invitrogen were used to isolate the CD4+ and CD8+ T cell populations. This clonotype was detected ten times or more. What this receptor recognizes is not known. Base qualities are not at hand, and no much larger clone is one base apart. This sample was shared with a second study, whose subject was yellow fever vaccine responses in identical twins. That second publication adds: The authors reported that the T cell response to vaccination in identical twins appeared partly convergent and partly personalized. In the study, vaccine-responding T cell clones were precisely tracked in identical twins.

Sequences were obtained from CD4+ T cells sorted from blood. This TCR was recovered from a woman aged 18-29 years in good health. The sequence joins TRBV5-5 to TRBJ2-1; 8 bases in between match TRBD2. The CDR3 protein: CASSLVIAGLYNEQFF. The DNA reads as follows: TGTGCCAGCAGCTTGGTAATAGCGGGACTTTACAATGAGCAGTTCTTC.